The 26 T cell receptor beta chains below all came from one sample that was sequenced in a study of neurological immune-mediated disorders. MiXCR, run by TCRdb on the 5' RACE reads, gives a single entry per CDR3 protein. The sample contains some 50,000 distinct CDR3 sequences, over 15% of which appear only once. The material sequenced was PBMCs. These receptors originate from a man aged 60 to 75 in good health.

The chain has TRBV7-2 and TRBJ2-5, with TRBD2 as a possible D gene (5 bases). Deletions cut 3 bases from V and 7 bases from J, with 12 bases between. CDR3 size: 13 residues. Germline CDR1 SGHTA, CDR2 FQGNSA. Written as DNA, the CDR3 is TGTGCCAGCAGCTTCGCGGAGGAAGCGACCCAGTACTTC. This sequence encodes CASSFAEEATQYF.

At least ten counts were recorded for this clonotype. CDR3 loop: CSAQIFRSGLPYNEQFF. The CDR3 DNA reads as TGCAGTGCCCAAATCTTCCGGAGTGGACTACCTTACAATGAGCAGTTCTTC. The chain has TRBV20-1 and TRBJ2-1; D perhaps matches TRBD2 (6 bases). Germline CDR1 DFQATT, CDR2 SNEGSKA (reference sequence). V lost 6 bases, J lost 4 bases, and 25 bases lay in between. CDR3 length equals 17 residues.

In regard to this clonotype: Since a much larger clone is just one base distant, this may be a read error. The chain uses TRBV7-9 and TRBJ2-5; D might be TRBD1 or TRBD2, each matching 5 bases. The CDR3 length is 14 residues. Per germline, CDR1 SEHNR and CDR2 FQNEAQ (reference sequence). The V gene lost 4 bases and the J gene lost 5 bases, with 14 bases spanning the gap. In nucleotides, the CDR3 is TGTGCCAGCAGCTATGGTAGCTGGGGGGAGACCCAGTACTTC. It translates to CASSYGSWGETQYF.

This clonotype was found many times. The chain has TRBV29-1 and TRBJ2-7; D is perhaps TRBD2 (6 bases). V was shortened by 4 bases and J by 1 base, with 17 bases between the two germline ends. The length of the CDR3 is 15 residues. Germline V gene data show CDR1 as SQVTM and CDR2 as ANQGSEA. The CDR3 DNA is TGCAGCGTTGCGGTTTGGGACTGGGAATCCTACGAGCAGTACTTC. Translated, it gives CSVAVWDWESYEQYF.

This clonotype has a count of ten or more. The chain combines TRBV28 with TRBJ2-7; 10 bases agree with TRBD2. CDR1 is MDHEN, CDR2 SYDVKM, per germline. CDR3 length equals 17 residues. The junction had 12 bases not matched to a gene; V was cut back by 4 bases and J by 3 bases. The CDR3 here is CASSSYGVLAGGYEQYF. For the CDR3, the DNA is TGTGCCAGCAGTTCTTATGGGGTTTTAGCGGGAGGCTACGAGCAGTACTTC.

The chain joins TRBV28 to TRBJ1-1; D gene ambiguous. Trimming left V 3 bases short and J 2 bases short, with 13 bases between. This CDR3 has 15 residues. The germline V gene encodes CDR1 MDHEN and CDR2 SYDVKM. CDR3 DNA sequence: TGTGCCAGCAGTTTGAACCCGCGGATTAACACTGAAGCTTTCTTT. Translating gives CASSLNPRINTEAFF.

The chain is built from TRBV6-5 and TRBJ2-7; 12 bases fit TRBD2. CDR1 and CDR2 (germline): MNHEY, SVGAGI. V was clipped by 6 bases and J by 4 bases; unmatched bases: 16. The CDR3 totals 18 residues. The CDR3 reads CASSPDTLTSGSSYEQYF. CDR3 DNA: TGTGCCAGCAGCCCGGACACCTTGACTAGCGGGAGTTCGTACGAGCAGTACTTC.

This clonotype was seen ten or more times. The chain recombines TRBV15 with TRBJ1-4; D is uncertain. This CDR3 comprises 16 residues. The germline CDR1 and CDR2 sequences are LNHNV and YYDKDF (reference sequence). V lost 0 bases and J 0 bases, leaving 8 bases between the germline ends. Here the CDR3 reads CATSRDWAATNEKLFF. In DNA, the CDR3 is TGTGCCACCAGCAGAGATTGGGCAGCAACTAATGAAAAACTGTTTTTT.

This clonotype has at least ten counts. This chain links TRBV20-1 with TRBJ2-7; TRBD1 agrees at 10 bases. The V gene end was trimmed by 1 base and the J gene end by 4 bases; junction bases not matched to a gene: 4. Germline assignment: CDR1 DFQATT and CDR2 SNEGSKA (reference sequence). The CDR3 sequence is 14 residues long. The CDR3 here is CSARVWDRGYEQYF. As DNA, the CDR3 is TGCAGTGCTAGAGTTTGGGACAGGGGTTACGAGCAGTACTTC.

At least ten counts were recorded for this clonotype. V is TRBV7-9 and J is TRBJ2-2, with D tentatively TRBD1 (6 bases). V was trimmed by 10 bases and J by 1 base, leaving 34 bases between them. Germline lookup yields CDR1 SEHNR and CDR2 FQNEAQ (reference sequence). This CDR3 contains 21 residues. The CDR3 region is CATLRGGVFVGRGKNTGELFF. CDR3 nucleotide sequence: TGTGCCACCCTAAGGGGTGGCGTTTTCGTCGGCAGGGGAAAGAACACCGGGGAGCTGTTTTTT.

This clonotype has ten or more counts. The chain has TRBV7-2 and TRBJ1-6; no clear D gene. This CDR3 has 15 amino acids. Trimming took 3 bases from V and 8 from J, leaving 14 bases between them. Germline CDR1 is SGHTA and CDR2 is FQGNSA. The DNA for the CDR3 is TGTGCCAGCAGCTTTCGGGAGTCAAGGGATTCACCCCTCCACTTT. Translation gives CASSFRESRDSPLHF.

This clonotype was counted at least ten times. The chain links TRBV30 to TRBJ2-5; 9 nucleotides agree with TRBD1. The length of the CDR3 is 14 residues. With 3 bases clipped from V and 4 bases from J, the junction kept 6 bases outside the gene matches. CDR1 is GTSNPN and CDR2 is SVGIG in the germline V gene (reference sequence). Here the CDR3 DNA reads TGTGCCTGGAGACTAACAGGGGGCGGAGAGACCCAGTACTTC. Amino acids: CAWRLTGGGETQYF.

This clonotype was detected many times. The CDR3 loop reads CASSLVLAGEGETQYF. The CDR3 coding sequence is TGCGCCAGCAGCTTGGTGTTAGCGGGAGAAGGGGAGACCCAGTACTTC. V is TRBV5-1 and J is TRBJ2-5; 9 bases are a match to TRBD2. Germline V CDR1 and CDR2: SGHRS, YFSETQ. This CDR3 has 16 residues. V lost 0 bases and J lost 5; bases outside the gene matches: 8.

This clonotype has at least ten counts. DNA for the CDR3: TGCAGTGCTAGAGGAGCAGACAGACGGGAGACCCAGTACTTC. Protein product: CSARGADRRETQYF. V gene TRBV20-1 combines with J gene TRBJ2-5; TRBD1 is a possible D gene (5 bases). The germline V gene has CDR1 DFQATT and CDR2 SNEGSKA (reference sequence). The V end lost 1 base, the J end lost 5 bases, and 14 bases lay between the germline ends. The CDR3 is 14 residues long.

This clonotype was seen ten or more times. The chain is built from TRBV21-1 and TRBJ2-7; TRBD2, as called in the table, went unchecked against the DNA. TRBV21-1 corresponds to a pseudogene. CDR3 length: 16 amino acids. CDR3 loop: CASSKVVLAGTGEQYF. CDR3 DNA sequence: TGTGCCAGCAGCAAAGTGGTCCTAGCGGGAACTGGTGAGCAGTACTTC.

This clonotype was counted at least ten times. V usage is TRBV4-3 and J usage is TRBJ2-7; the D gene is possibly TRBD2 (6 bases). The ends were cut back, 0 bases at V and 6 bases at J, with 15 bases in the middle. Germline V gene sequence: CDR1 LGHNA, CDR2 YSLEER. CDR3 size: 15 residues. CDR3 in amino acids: CASSQERREYSEQYF. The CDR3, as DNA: TGCGCCAGCAGCCAAGAAAGGCGGGAATACAGCGAGCAGTACTTC.

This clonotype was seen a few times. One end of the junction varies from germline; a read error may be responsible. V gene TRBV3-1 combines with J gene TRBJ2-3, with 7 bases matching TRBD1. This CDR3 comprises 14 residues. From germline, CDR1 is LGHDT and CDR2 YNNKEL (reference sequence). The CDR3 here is CASIPTRGTDTQYF. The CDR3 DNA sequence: TGTGCCAGCATCCCAACCAGAGGGACAGATACACAGTATTTT.

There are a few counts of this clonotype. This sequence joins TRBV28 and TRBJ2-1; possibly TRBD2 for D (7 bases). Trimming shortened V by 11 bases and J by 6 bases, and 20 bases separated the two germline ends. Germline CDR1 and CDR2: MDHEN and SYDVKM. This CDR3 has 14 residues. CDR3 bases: TGTGCCTGTCGTCTCCCGGGGGGCACCAATGAGCAGTTCTTC. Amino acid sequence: CACRLPGGTNEQFF. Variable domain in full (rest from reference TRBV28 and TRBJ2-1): DVKVTQSSRYLVKRTGEKVFLECVQDMDHENMFWYRQDPGLGLRLIYFSYDVKMKEKGDIPEGYSVSREKKERFSLILESASTNQTSMYLCACRLPGGTNEQFFGPGTRLTVL.

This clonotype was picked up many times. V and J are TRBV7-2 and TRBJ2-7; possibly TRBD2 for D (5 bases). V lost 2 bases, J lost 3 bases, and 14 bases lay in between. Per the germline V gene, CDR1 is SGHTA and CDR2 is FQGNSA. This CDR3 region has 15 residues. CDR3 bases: TGTGCCAGCAGCTTAATCTGGGGAGAAGGCTACGAGCAGTACTTC. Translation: CASSLIWGEGYEQYF.

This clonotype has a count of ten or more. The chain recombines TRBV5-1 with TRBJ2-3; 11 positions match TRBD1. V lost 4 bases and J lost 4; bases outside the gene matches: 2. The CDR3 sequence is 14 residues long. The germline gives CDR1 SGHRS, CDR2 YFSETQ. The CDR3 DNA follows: TGCGCCAGCAGCGGGGGACAGGGGGCAGATACGCAGTATTTT. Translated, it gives CASSGGQGADTQYF.

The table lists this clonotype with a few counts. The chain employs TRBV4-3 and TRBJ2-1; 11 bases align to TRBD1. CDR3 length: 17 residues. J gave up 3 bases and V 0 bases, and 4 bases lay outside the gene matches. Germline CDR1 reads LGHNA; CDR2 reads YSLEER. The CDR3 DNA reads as TGCGCCAGCAGCCAAGATTGGACAGGGGGCGGCTACAATGAGCAGTTCTTC. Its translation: CASSQDWTGGGYNEQFF.

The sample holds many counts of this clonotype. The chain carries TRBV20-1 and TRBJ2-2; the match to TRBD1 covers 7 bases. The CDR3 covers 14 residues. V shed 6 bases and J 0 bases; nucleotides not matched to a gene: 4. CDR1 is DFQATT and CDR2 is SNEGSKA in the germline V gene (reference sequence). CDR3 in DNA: TGCAGTGCGGTTCAGGGGGCGAACACCGGGGAGCTGTTTTTT. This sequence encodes CSAVQGANTGELFF.

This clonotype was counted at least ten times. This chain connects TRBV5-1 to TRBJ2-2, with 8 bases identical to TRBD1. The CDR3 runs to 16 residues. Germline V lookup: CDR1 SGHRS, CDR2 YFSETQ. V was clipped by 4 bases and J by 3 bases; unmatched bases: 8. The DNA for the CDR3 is TGCGCCAGCAGCCCGAGGACAGGGACCGACACCGGGGAGCTGTTTTTT. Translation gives CASSPRTGTDTGELFF.

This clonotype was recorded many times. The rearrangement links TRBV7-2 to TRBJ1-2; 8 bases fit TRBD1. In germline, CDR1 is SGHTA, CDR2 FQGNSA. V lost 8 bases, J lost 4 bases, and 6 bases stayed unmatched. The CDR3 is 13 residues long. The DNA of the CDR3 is TGTGCCAGCGCCCTTGGACAGGGCTATGGCTACACCTTC. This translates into CASALGQGYGYTF.

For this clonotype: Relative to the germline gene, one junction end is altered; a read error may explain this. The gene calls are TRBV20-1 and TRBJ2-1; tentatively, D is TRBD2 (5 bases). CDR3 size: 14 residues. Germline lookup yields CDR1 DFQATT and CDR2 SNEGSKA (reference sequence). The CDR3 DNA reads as TGCAGTTCTAGTGGAGTGAGGGCCGGAAATGAGCAGTTCTTC. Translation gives CSSSGVRAGNEQFF.

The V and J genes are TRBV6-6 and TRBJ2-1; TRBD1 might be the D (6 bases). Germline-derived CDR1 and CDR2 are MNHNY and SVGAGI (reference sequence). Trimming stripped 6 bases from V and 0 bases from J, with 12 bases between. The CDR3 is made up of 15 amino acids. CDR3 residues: CASSADRYSYNEQFF. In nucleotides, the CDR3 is TGTGCCAGCAGCGCGGACAGATACTCCTACAATGAGCAGTTCTTC.